Listed here is a single T cell receptor beta chain. As yet, its antigen is unknown. The CDR3 covers 15 residues. Germline CDR1 is MNHEY and CDR2 is SMNVEV (reference sequence). The J segment lost 4 bases and the V segment lost 5 bases, leaving 5 bases of the junction unmatched. The entry originates in a study of cytomegalovirus exposure and HLA in healthy donors. Overall study results and limits: With high specificity and sensitivity, the classifier reportedly diagnosed cytomegalovirus status.

The data were produced by immunoSEQ multiplex PCR, yet TCRdb's version contains in-frame clones alone and is incomplete. The sample contains roughly 79,000 clones, around 92% of which appear only once. Sample: PBMCs. The receptor was isolated from a man aged 18 to 29 in good health and CMV-seronegative. This chain links TRBV27 with TRBJ2-1, with 10 nucleotides matching TRBD1. CDR3: CASSLPGQGYNEQFF. CDR3 bases: TGTGCCAGCAGTCTCCCGGGACAGGGGTACAATGAGCAGTTCTTC.